This TCR beta chain originates from a study of blood T cell repertoires in COVID-19. At the level of the study: Recovered Cohort 3 donors showed two negative PCRs, clearance, or symptom resolution. Sample material is recorded as cDNA or gDNA derived from T cells, B-cell-depleted T cells, or PBMCs.

Adults between about 18 and 89 years of age took part from fewer than 30 US areas. Repertoires were generated with immunoSEQ multiplex PCR, while TCRdb's copy carries only in-frame clones and drops some. The repertoire holds roughly 340,000 clones, around 87% seen once, with roughly 2% in the top ten. Germline-derived CDR1 and CDR2 are SGHDN and FVKESK. The CDR3 runs 16 residues. Between the trimmed V and J ends, which lost 1 base and 0 bases, there was a span of 10 bases. The sequencing sample was made of PBMCs or T cells enriched from blood (not recorded which). J is TRBJ2-1 and V is TRBV14; D is undetermined. This TCR derives from a man aged 35 to 55 in a cohort exposed to, infected with or recovered from COVID-19 (not recorded which). Written as DNA, the CDR3 is TGTGCCAGCAGCCAAGGGAGAGGAATCTCCTACAATGAGCAGTTCTTC. Translating gives CASSQGRGISYNEQFF. Filled out from reference TRBV14 and TRBJ2-1, the complete variable domain reads EAGVTQFPSHSVIEKGQTVTLRCDPISGHDNLYWYRRVMGKEIKFLLHFVKESKQDESGMPNNRFLAERTGGTYSTLKVQPAELEDSGVYFCASSQGRGISYNEQFFGPGTRLTVL.